A selection of T cell receptor beta chains follows, all from one sample in a study of shared clonotypes between healthy human individuals. Here immunoSEQ multiplex PCR was the method, and the copy in TCRdb shows in-frame clones only, minus some. The table records millions of clones, 85% to 95% of them present only once. The sequenced sample consisted of naive CD4+ T cells sorted from blood. The receptors stem from a man younger than 35 in good health. Each CDR3 is given with its conserved first and last residue. D genes are given only for firm matches. Part of the rows lack a size; the others show once, few, many or a class for expanded clones.

v_gene,abundance,j_gene,len,d_gene,CDR3nt,CDR3aa
TRBV27,.,TRBJ2-3,15,.,TGTGCCAGCAGTACCCTCCGACAGACCACAGATACGCAGTATTTT,CASSTLRQTTDTQYF
TRBV5-1,once,TRBJ1-5,13,.,TGCGCCAGCAGCCTCTACGGGGATCAGCCCCAGCATTTT,CASSLYGDQPQHF
TRBV25-1,.,TRBJ2-7,15,.,TGTGCCAGCAGTGGCAGGCAGGGAGGTAGGAACGAGCAGTACTTC,CASSGRQGGRNEQYF
TRBV6-5,.,TRBJ1-6,15,.,TGTGCCAGCAGTTACCTTGCCCAGAGAGATTCACCCCTCCACTTT,CASSYLAQRDSPLHF
TRBV15,once,TRBJ2-5,15,TRBD2,TGTGCCACCAGCAGAGATCAACTAGCGAGGGAGACCCAGTACTTC,CATSRDQLARETQYF
TRBV18,.,TRBJ1-1,14,.,TGTGCCAGCGCTGAGGGGACCCGAGGGGCTGAAGCTTTCTTT,CASAEGTRGAEAFF
TRBV2,once,TRBJ1-6,13,.,TGTGCCAGCAGTGAAACAGGGTTTTCACCCCTCCACTTT,CASSETGFSPLHF
TRBV6-5,.,TRBJ2-3,14,.,TGTGCCAGCAGTTATGGAGGCCTGGGGGATACGCAGTATTTT,CASSYGGLGDTQYF
TRBV6-6,.,TRBJ2-7,15,TRBD1,TGTGCCAGCAGCTACAGGGGGCCCCCCTTCTACGAGCAGTACTTC,CASSYRGPPFYEQYF
TRBV5-1,.,TRBJ1-1,14,TRBD1,TGCGCCAGCAGCTCCGGGACAGGGGGCACTGAAGCTTTCTTT,CASSSGTGGTEAFF
TRBV11-2,.,TRBJ2-3,17,.,TGTGCCAGCAGCGGTCAACTACTGGGACCGCATCGGGATACGCAGTATTTT,CASSGQLLGPHRDTQYF
TRBV7-9,.,TRBJ2-5,15,.,TGTGCCAGCAGCTCCGTCGGGGGAAGCCAAGAGACCCAGTACTTC,CASSSVGGSQETQYF
TRBV5-1,.,TRBJ1-1,15,.,TGCGCCAGCAGCCTTGGGGGAGCTTCGAACACTGAAGCTTTCTTT,CASSLGGASNTEAFF
TRBV11-2,.,TRBJ2-1,14,.,TGTGCCAGCAGCTTCGGGGGGCCATACAATGAGCAGTTCTTC,CASSFGGPYNEQFF
TRBV10-2,.,TRBJ2-2,13,.,TGCGCCAGCAGTGAGTTCCGTTCCGGGGAGCTGTTTTTT,CASSEFRSGELFF
TRBV4-1,.,TRBJ1-4,17,.,TGCGCCAGCAGCCAAGAAGGGTCCCTCGCAACTAATGAAAAACTGTTTTTT,CASSQEGSLATNEKLFF
TRBV6-6,.,TRBJ2-3,14,TRBD1,TGTGCCAGCAGACCGGGACAGGGGTCGGATACGCAGTATTTT,CASRPGQGSDTQYF
TRBV27,.,TRBJ2-3,13,.,TGTGCCAGCAGAAGGACTTGGTCGGGTACGCAGTATTTT,CASRRTWSGTQYF
TRBV29-1,few,TRBJ1-1,14,TRBD1,TGCAGCGTTGATATGACAGGGGCGAACACTGAAGCTTTCTTT,CSVDMTGANTEAFF
TRBV10-3,.,TRBJ1-2,13,TRBD1,TGTGCCACAAGACAGGGAGCTAACTATGGCTACACCTTC,CATRQGANYGYTF
TRBV23-1,.,TRBJ1-6,16,.,TGCGCCAGCAGTCAATCGAAAACCTCCGACGGTTCACCCCTCCACTTT,CASSQSKTSDGSPLHF
TRBV2,.,TRBJ2-5,15,.,TGTGCCAGCAGAGTCCCCGGGACTGGAGAAGAGACCCAGTACTTC,CASRVPGTGEETQYF
TRBV11-2,.,TRBJ2-7,16,.,TGTGCCAGCAGCTTAATTGTCCAGGCGACTCCCCCCGAGCAGTACTTC,CASSLIVQATPPEQYF
TRBV28,.,TRBJ1-3,14,.,TGTGCCAGCAGTTTGAAGAACTCTGGAAACACCATATATTTT,CASSLKNSGNTIYF
TRBV28,.,TRBJ1-5,15,TRBD1,TGTGCCAGCAGTTTGGGACAGGGGGACAATCAGCCCCAGCATTTT,CASSLGQGDNQPQHF
TRBV15,.,TRBJ2-7,13,.,TGTGCCACCAGCAGTGACATCTCCTACGAGCAGTACTTC,CATSSDISYEQYF
TRBV4-3,.,TRBJ2-7,16,TRBD2,TGCGCCAGCAGCCAAGATTTCGGGACTAGCGGCGACGAGCAGTACTTC,CASSQDFGTSGDEQYF
TRBV6-5,.,TRBJ1-4,13,.,TGTGCCAGCAGCCCTTTGCAGGGAGGAAAACTGTTTTTT,CASSPLQGGKLFF
TRBV11-2,.,TRBJ2-1,16,TRBD2,TGTGCCAGCAGCTTTAACCTAGCGGGAGGACGAAATGAGCAGTTCTTC,CASSFNLAGGRNEQFF
TRBV19,.,TRBJ2-1,16,TRBD2,TGTGCCAGTAGTTTACTAGCGGGATTTTCCTACAATGAGCAGTTCTTC,CASSLLAGFSYNEQFF
TRBV29-1,.,TRBJ2-3,14,.,TGCAGCGTTGTCGAGCGGTTCAGCACAGATACGCAGTATTTT,CSVVERFSTDTQYF
TRBV10-3,.,TRBJ2-5,16,.,TGTGCCATCAGTGAGTCGAGATCAGGGTACGGAGAGACCCAGTACTTC,CAISESRSGYGETQYF
TRBV5-1,.,TRBJ1-4,18,.,TGCGCCAGCAGCTGCCCCAGAGGGTGGGGGTTCACTAATGAAAAACTGTTTTTT,CASSCPRGWGFTNEKLFF
TRBV5-1,.,TRBJ1-4,13,.,TGCGCCAGCAGCTCTTCGACTAATGAAAAACTGTTTTTT,CASSSSTNEKLFF
TRBV5-4,.,TRBJ1-4,15,.,TGTGCCAGCAGCTTGGGTGGATCAAGGAGTGAAAAACTGTTTTTT,CASSLGGSRSEKLFF
TRBV11-2,.,TRBJ2-7,15,.,TGTGCCAGCAGCTTAGTAGCACAGATACCTACGAGGCAGTACTTC,CASSLVAQIPTRQYF
TRBV5-1,.,TRBJ1-1,14,.,TGCGCCAGCAGCCCCCAATTTACCAACACTGAAGCTTTCTTT,CASSPQFTNTEAFF
TRBV12-5,.,TRBJ2-5,13,.,TGTGCTAGTGGCAGGGGCCCCGGGGAGACCCAGTACTTC,CASGRGPGETQYF
TRBV10-2,.,TRBJ2-1,15,TRBD1,TGCGCCAGCAGTGAGGACTACAGGGGATTCAATGAGCAGTTCTTC,CASSEDYRGFNEQFF
TRBV10-3,.,TRBJ1-6,15,.,TGTGCCATCAGTGGTGAGGGCAGAAATAATTCACCCCTCCACTTT,CAISGEGRNNSPLHF
TRBV18,.,TRBJ2-7,15,TRBD1,TGTGCCAGCTCACCTACCGGGACAGAAGTAACCGAGCAGTACTTC,CASSPTGTEVTEQYF
TRBV6-6,.,TRBJ1-2,13,.,TGTGCCAGCAGTCGCTCCTCCCCGGAGGGCTACACCTTC,CASSRSSPEGYTF
TRBV6-6,.,TRBJ2-5,14,.,TGTGCCAGCAGTTACGGTGCTCTTCAAGAGACCCAGTACTTC,CASSYGALQETQYF
TRBV6-1,.,TRBJ2-7,13,TRBD1,TGTGCCAGCAGTCCTACAGGGGCCTACGAGCAGTACTTC,CASSPTGAYEQYF
TRBV5-4,.,TRBJ2-7,12,TRBD1,TGTGCCAGCAGCCTGAACAGGGGCGAGCAGTACTTC,CASSLNRGEQYF
TRBV18,.,TRBJ1-1,13,TRBD1,TGTGCCAGCTCGGGACAGGAGAGCACTGAAGCTTTCTTT,CASSGQESTEAFF
TRBV10-3,.,TRBJ2-1,15,TRBD2,TGTGCCATCAGTGAAGGCGGGGGGGCCGTGAATGAGCAGTTCTTC,CAISEGGGAVNEQFF
TRBV6-6,once,TRBJ1-5,13,.,TGTGCCACCGGGGACGGGATCAATCAGCCCCAGCATTTT,CATGDGINQPQHF
TRBV15,once,TRBJ1-2,16,TRBD1,TGTGCCACCAGCAGACGGGACGGGACAGTCGGCTATGGCTACACCTTC,CATSRRDGTVGYGYTF
TRBV19,.,TRBJ1-6,13,.,TGTGCCAGTAAGGACAGCGGGAATTCACCCCTCCACTTT,CASKDSGNSPLHF
TRBV7-2,.,TRBJ2-2,16,.,TGTGCCAGCAGCTTAGCGAGACTAGGTGGGACCGGGGAGCTGTTTTTT,CASSLARLGGTGELFF
TRBV9,.,TRBJ2-2,16,.,TGTGCCAGCAGCGTATCAAGCGCCGCGAACACCGGGGAGCTGTTTTTT,CASSVSSAANTGELFF
TRBV28,once,TRBJ1-1,13,TRBD1,TGTGCCAGCAGGACAGGGAGAGTAACTGAAGCTTTCTTT,CASRTGRVTEAFF
TRBV19,.,TRBJ1-5,12,TRBD1,TGTGCCAGTAGGACAGGGCATCAGCCCCAGCATTTT,CASRTGHQPQHF